This TCR beta chain was recovered during a study of graft-versus-host responses after intestinal transplantation. Study background: Transplants were multivisceral, liver-intestinal, or isolated intestinal. All of the recipients had induction that used anti-thymocyte globulin, then tacrolimus and steroids for around 3 years.

Using immunoSEQ multiplex PCR, the repertoire was profiled, and TCRdb retains in-frame clones only, with some absent. The sample lists about 71,000 clones, approximately 94% occurring once. Study results and caveats: Levels of circulating GvH clones at their peak were associated with early post-transplant HvG declines. Ileal or blood samples showed some GvH clones first, and such clones were also found in recipient marrow.

As for this clone: Its antigen is as yet unknown.

The CDR3 spans 13 residues. Per germline, CDR1 MNHEY and CDR2 SMNVEV (reference sequence). V lost 0 bases and J 6 bases, leaving 7 bases between the germline ends. The material sequenced was unstimulated CD8+ T cells sorted from spleen or lymph node cells, taken before intestinal transplant. The V gene is TRBV27, the J gene TRBJ2-3; D remains unclear. The source of this sequence is a human donor who received an intestinal transplant. The DNA of the CDR3 is TGTGCCAGCAGTTTATCAAGTTTCGATACGCAGTATTTT. This gives the protein CASSLSSFDTQYF.